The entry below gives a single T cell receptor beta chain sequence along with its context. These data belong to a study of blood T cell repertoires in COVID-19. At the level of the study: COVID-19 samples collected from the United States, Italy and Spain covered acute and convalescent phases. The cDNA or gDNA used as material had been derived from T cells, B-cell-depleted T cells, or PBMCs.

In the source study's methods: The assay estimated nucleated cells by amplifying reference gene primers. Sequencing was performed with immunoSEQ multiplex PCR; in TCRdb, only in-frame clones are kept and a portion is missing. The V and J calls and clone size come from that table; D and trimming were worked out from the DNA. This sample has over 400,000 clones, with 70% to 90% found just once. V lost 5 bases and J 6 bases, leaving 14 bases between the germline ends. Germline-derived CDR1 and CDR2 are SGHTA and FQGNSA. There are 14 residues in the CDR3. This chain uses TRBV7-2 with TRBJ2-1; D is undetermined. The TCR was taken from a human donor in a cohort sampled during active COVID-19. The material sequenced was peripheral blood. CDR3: CASSRSSAANEQFF. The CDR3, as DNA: TGTGCCAGCAGCCGGAGCAGCGCCGCCAATGAGCAGTTCTTC.